The clone carrying this T cell receptor (beta chain) was recorded a few times. Its antigen is undetermined. Regarding time point: late sampling 161 to 241 days after vaccination in a few convalescent patients. Noted treatment: 10-day PBMC culture with coronavirus spike peptide pools or control peptides (ViraFEST assay). Once obtained from cultured CD4+ T cells, the DNA was sequenced using the Oncomine TCR Beta short-read assay. Scientists extracted genomic DNA from CD4+ T cells grown in culture. TCRdb recomputed calls from the PCR reads with MiXCR, one row per CDR3 protein. The table lists 25,000 or so distinct CDR3 sequences, over 30% of them singletons. V lost 7 bases to trimming and J lost 3 bases; unmatched junction nucleotides: 5. CDR3 length: 13 residues. Looked up from germline, CDR1 is DFQATT and CDR2 is SNEGSKA (reference sequence). The sample comes from a study of vaccination and CD4 T cells after COVID-19. Study-level information: A few convalescent patients were sampled at day 14 and days 161 to 241 post-vaccination. Findings of the study overall: Median counts of SARS-CoV-2-reactive clonotypes increased from roughly 19 to 38; this difference was not significant.

The source material was CD4+ T cells from blood, cultured in vitro, sampled about 7 months after SARS-CoV-2 vaccination. The TCR comes from a human donor who had recovered from COVID-19. This chain uses TRBV20-1 with TRBJ1-3; 8 bases align to TRBD1. This CDR3 reads CSGQTGVGNTIYF. DNA for the CDR3: TGCAGTGGCCAGACAGGGGTTGGAAACACCATATATTTT.